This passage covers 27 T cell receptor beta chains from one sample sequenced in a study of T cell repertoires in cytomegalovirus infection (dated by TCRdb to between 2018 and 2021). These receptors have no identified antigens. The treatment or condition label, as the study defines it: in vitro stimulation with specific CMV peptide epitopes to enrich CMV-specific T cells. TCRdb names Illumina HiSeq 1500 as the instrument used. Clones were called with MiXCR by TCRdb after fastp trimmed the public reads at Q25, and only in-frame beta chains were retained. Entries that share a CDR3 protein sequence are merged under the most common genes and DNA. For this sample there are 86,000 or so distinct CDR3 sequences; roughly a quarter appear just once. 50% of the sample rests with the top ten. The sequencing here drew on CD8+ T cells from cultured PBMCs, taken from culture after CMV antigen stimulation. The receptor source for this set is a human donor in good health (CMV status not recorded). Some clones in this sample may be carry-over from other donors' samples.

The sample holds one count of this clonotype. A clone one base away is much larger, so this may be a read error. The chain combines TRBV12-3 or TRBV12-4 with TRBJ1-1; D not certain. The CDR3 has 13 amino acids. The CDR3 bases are TGTGCCAGCATTTTAACTTGGAACACTGAAGCTTTCTTT. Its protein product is CASILTWNTEAFF.

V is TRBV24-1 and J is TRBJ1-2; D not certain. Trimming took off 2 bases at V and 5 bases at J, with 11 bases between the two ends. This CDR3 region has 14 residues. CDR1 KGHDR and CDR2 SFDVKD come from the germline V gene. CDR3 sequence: CATSDSTERYGYTF. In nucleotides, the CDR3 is TGTGCCACCAGTGATTCAACAGAGAGGTATGGCTACACCTTC.

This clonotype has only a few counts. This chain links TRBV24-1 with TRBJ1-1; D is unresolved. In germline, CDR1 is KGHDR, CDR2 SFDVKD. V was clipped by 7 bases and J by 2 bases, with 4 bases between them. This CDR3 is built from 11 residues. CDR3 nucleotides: TGTGCCACCAGAAGCAACACTGAAGCTTTCTTT. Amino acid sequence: CATRSNTEAFF.

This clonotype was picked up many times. The CDR3: CASSFRDGPKETQYF. For the CDR3, the DNA is TGTGCCAGCAGCTTTAGGGACGGGCCAAAAGAGACCCAGTACTTC. This sequence joins TRBV7-8 and TRBJ2-5, with D possibly called TRBD1 or TRBD2 (5 bases each). Deletions cut 3 bases from V and 3 bases from J, with 14 bases between. The CDR3 spans 15 residues. Germline-derived CDR1 and CDR2 are SGHVS and FQNEAQ.

The CDR3 DNA is TGTGCCTGGAGTGTCGACAGGGTAGGGGCCGGGGAGCTGTTTTTT. Translation: CAWSVDRVGAGELFF. V usage is TRBV30 and J usage is TRBJ2-2; 7 bases align to TRBD1. The junction had 7 bases not matched to a gene; V was cut back by 0 bases and J by 6 bases. Germline values: CDR1 GTSNPN, CDR2 SVGIG (reference sequence). The CDR3 length is 15 residues. The entire variable domain, with the rest obtained from reference TRBV30 and TRBJ2-2, is as follows: SQTIHQWPATLVQPVGSPLSLECTVEGTSNPNLYWYRQAAGRGLQLLFYSVGIGQISSEVPQNLSASRPQDRQFILSSKKLLLSDSGFYLCAWSVDRVGAGELFFGEGSRLTVL.

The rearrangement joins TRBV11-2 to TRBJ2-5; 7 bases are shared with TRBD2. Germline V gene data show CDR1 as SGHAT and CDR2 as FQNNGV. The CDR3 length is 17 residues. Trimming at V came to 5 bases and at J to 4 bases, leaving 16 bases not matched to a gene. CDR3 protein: CASSPPDQRDGVETQYF. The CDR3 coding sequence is TGTGCCAGCAGCCCACCCGACCAGCGGGATGGTGTAGAGACCCAGTACTTC.

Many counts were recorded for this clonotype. CDR3 bases: TGTGCCAGCAGCCCCGGAGGCAGAAATCAGCCCCAGCATTTT. This encodes CASSPGGRNQPQHF. V is TRBV7-2 and J is TRBJ1-5; D not certain. CDR1 and CDR2 (germline): SGHTA, FQGNSA. The CDR3 is 14 amino acids. The V and J ends lost 5 bases and 4 bases respectively, with 12 bases between them.

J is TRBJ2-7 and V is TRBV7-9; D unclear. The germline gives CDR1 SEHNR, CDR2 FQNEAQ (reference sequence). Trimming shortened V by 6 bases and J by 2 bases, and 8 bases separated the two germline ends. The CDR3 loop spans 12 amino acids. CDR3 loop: CASRNLPYEQYF. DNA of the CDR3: TGTGCCAGCAGAAATCTCCCCTACGAGCAGTACTTC.

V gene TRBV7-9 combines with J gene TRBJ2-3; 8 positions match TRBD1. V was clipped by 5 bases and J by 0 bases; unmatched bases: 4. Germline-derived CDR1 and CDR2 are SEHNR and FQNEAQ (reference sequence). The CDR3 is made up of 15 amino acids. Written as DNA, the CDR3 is TGTGCCAGCAGCCCAAGGACAGGGAGCACAGATACGCAGTATTTT. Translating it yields CASSPRTGSTDTQYF.

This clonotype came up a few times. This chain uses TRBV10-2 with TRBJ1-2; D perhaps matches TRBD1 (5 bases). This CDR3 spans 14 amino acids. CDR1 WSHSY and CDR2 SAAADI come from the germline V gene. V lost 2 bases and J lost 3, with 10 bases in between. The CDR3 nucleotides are TGCGCCAGCAGTGAGGCAGGGACGGACTATGGCTACACCTTC. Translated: CASSEAGTDYGYTF.

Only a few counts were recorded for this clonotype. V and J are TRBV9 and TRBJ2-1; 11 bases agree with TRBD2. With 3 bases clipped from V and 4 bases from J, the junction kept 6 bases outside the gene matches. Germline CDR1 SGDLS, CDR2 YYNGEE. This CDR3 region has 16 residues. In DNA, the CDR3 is TGTGCCAGCAGCGCTACCGGGACTAGCGGTTACAATGAGCAGTTCTTC. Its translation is CASSATGTSGYNEQFF. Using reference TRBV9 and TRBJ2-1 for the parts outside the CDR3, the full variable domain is DSGVTQTPKHLITATGQRVTLRCSPRSGDLSVYWYQQSLDQGLQFLIQYYNGEERAKGNILERFSAQQFPDLHSELNLSSLELGDSALYFCASSATGTSGYNEQFFGPGTRLTVL.

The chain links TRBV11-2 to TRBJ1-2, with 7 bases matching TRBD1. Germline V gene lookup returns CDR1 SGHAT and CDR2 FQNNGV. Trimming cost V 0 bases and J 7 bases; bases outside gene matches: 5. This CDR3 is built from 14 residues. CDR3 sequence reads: CASSLEGGGSGYTF. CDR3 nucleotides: TGTGCCAGCAGCTTAGAAGGGGGCGGATCTGGCTACACCTTC.

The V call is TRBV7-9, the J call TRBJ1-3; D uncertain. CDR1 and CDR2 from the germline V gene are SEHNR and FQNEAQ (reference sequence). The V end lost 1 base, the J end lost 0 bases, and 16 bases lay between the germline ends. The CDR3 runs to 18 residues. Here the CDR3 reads CASSLEIGTRLSGNTIYF. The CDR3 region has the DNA TGTGCCAGCAGCTTAGAAATAGGCACACGCCTCTCTGGAAACACCATATATTTT.

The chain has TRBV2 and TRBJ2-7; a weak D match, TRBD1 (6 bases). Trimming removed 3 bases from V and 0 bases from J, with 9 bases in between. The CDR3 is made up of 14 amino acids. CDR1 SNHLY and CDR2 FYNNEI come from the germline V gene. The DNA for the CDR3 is TGTGCCAGCAGTGATGTAGGGGGCTCCTACGAGCAGTACTTC. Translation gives CASSDVGGSYEQYF.

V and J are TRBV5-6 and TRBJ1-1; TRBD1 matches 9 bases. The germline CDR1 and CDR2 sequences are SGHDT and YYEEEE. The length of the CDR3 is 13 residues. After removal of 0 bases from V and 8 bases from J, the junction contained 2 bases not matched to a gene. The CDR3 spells CASSLDRGREAFF. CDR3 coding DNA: TGTGCCAGCAGCTTGGACAGGGGGCGCGAAGCTTTCTTT.

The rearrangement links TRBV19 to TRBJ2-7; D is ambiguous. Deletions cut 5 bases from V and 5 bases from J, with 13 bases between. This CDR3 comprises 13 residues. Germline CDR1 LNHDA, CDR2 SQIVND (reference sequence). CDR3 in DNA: TGTGCCAGTAGTGCCCCGGCATTGGACGAGCAGTACTTC. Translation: CASSAPALDEQYF.

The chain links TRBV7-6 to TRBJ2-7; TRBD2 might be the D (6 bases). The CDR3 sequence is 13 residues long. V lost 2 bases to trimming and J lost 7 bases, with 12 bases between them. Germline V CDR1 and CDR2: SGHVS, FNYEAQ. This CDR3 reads CASSLQGGGEQYF. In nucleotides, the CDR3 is TGTGCCAGCAGCTTACAGGGAGGTGGGGAGCAGTACTTC.

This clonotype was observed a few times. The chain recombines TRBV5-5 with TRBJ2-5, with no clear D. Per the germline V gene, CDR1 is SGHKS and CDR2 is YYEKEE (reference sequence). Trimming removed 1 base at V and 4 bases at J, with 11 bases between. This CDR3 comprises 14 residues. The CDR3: CASSLSLVPETQYF. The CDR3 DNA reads TGTGCCAGCAGCTTGTCCCTAGTCCCAGAGACCCAGTACTTC.

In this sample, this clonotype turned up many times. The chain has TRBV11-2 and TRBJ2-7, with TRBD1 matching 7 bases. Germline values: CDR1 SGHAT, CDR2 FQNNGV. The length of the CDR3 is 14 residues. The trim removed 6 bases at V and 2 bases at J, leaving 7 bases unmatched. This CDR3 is CASRTPGGTYEQYF. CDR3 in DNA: TGTGCCAGCAGAACCCCAGGGGGAACCTACGAGCAGTACTTC.

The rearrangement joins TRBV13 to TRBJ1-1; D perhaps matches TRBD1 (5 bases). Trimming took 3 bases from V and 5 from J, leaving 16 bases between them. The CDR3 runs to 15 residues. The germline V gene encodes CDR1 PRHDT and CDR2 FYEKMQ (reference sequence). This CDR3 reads CASSFGTGSGTEAFF. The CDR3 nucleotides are TGTGCCAGCAGCTTTGGGACCGGGAGCGGGACTGAAGCTTTCTTT.

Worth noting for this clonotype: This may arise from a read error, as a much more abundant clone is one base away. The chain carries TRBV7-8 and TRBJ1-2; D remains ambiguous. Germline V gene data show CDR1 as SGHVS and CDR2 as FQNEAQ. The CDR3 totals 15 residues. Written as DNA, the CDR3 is TGTGCCAGCAGAGAAGGCGCAGGTTGGGGATATGTCTACACCTTC. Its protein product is CASREGAGWGYVYTF.

The CDR3 bases are TGTGCCACTAGAACAGGTGCAGTTCAAGAGACCCAGTACTTC. Encoded protein: CATRTGAVQETQYF. The rearrangement links TRBV6-5 to TRBJ2-5; TRBD1 is a possible D gene (5 bases). The V and J ends lost 10 bases and 2 bases respectively, with 17 bases between them. CDR1 is MNHEY and CDR2 is SVGAGI in the germline V gene. The CDR3 is 14 residues long.

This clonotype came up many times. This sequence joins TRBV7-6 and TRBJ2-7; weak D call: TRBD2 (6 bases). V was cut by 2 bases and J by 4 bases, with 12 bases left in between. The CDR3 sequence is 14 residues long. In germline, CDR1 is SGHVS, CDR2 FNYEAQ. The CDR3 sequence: CASSLPGRDYEQYF. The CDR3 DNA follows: TGTGCCAGCAGCTTACCTGGGCGGGATTACGAGCAGTACTTC.

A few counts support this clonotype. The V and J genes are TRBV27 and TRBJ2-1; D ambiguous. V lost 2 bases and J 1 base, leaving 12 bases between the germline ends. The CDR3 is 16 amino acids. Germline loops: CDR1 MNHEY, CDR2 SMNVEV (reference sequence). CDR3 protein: CASSLGWQTSYNEQFF. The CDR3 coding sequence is TGTGCCAGCAGTTTAGGTTGGCAAACGTCCTACAATGAGCAGTTCTTC.

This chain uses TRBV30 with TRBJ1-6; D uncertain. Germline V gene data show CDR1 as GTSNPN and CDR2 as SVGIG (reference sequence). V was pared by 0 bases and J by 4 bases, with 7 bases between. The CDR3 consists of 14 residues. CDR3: CAWSVTPYNSPLHF. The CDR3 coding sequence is TGTGCCTGGAGTGTGACACCATATAATTCACCCCTCCACTTT.

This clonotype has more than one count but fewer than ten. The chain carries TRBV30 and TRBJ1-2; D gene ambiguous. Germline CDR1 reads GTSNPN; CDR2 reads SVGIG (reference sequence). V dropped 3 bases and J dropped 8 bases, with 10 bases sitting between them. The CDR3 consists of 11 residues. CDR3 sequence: CAWSTRWGYTF. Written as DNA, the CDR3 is TGTGCCTGGAGCACTCGATGGGGCTACACCTTC.

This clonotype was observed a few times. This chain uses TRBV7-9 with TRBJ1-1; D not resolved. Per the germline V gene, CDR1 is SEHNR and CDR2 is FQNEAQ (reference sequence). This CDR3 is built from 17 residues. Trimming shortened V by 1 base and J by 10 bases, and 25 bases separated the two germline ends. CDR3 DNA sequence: TGTGCCAGCAGCTTAGAGAAGTCCCCGGGCCATGAGTGGGGAGCTTTCTTT. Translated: CASSLEKSPGHEWGAFF. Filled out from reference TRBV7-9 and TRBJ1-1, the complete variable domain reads DTGVSQNPRHKITKRGQNVTFRCDPISEHNRLYWYRQTLGQGPEFLTYFQNEAQLEKSRLLSDRFSAERPKGSFSTLEIQRTEQGDSAMYLCASSLEKSPGHEWGAFFGQGTRLTVV.